The clone carrying this T cell receptor (beta chain) is deemed medium-sized. Sampled blood was obtained at baseline, cycle 4 day 1, and cycle 7 day 1. The sample comes from a study of OX40 agonist ivuxolimab in advanced cancers. V shed 6 bases, J shed 5 bases, and the junction held 11 bases outside the gene matches. CDR1 is SNHLY and CDR2 is FYNNEI in the germline V gene. The CDR3 extends over 15 amino acids. Assay: immunoSEQ multiplex PCR; the TCRdb copy retains only in-frame clones and omits some. The sample holds tens of thousands of clones, around 82% seen once. Sample: CD4+ or CD8+ T cells sorted from blood, taken in a trial of the OX40 agonist ivuxolimab. The clonotype comes from an adult with an advanced solid tumor such as melanoma, head and neck, liver or kidney cancer. The V gene is TRBV2, the J gene TRBJ2-7; 9 bases are a match to TRBD2. CDR3: CASSGLAGTVDEQYF. In nucleotides, the CDR3 is TGTGCCAGCAGCGGCCTAGCGGGAACTGTCGACGAGCAGTACTTC.